This T cell receptor beta chain was observed in a study of T-cell memory formation after mild COVID-19. Overall study: Most TCR clusters belonged to a single donor.

Broader study findings: Pre-infection memory showed some responding clones, and this suggested that cross-reactive memory joined.

Germline loops: CDR1 MNHEY, CDR2 SVGEGT. The CDR3 covers 14 residues. V gave up 5 bases and J gave up 2 bases, with 11 bases separating them. TCRalpha and TCRbeta libraries used 5'RACE with constant-segment primers and UMIs. TCRdb recomputed calls from the 5' RACE reads with MiXCR, one row per CDR3 protein. The table lists roughly 400,000 distinct CDR3 sequences, roughly 18% of them singletons. This clonotype was found a few times. The antigen remains unidentified. The sequence derives from a young man who had mild COVID-19 (a few samples of this study predate the infection). Cell type and time point are not known. This chain uses TRBV6-2 or TRBV6-3 with TRBJ2-3, with D perhaps matching TRBD1 or TRBD2 (6 bases each). Sequencing used PBMCs or a T cell subset sorted from them (not recorded which). The CDR3 DNA follows: TGTGCCAGCAGTGATCGGGGGCACACAGATACGCAGTATTTT. This translates into CASSDRGHTDTQYF.